This T cell receptor (beta chain) was found in a study of blood T cell repertoires in COVID-19. Study-wide context: PBMCs, B-cell-depleted T cells, or T cells provided the cDNA or gDNA that made up the material.

Trimming at V came to 1 base and at J to 7 bases, leaving 14 bases not matched to a gene. This CDR3 contains 18 residues. Germline CDR1 is MNHEY and CDR2 is SVGEGT. The method was immunoSEQ multiplex PCR; TCRdb's version includes in-frame clones alone and lacks a portion of them. The sample yields about 190,000 clones, 80% to 95% seen once. The V gene is TRBV6-2 or TRBV6-3, the J gene TRBJ2-1, with TRBD1 identical over 9 bases. The sample was peripheral blood. The sequence derives from a man between 50 and 59 years old with acute or convalescent COVID-19. The CDR3 loop reads CASSYFKLGTGKDNEQFF. The CDR3 nucleotides are TGTGCCAGCAGTTACTTCAAACTCGGGACAGGGAAGGATAATGAGCAGTTCTTC.